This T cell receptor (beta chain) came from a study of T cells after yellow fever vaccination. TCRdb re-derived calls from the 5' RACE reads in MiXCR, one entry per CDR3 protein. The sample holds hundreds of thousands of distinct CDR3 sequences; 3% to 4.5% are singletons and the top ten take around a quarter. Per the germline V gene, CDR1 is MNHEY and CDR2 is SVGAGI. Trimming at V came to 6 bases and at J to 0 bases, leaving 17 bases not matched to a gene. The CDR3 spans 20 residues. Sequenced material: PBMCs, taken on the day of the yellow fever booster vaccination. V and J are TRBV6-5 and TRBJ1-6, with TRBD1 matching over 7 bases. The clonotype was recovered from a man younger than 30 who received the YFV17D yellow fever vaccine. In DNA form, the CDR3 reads TGTGCCAGCAGCCCCGGGACAGCAAAACTTTCGAGCTCCTATAATTCACCCCTCCACTTT. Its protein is CASSPGTAKLSSSYNSPLHF.